This T cell receptor (beta chain) stems from a study of OX40 agonist ivuxolimab in advanced cancers. Sequenced by immunoSEQ multiplex PCR; TCRdb stores in-frame clones only, minus some. The table includes nearly 70,000 clones, approximately 90% detected once. General study results and limits: There was clonal expansion of CD4+ and CD8+ blood T cells by week 6 at 0.1 to 3.0 mg/kg.

A note on this clone: The antigen remains undetermined.

Trimming took 2 bases from V and 10 from J, leaving 9 bases between them. CDR3 size: 13 residues. CDR1 and CDR2 from the germline V gene are ENHRY and SYGVKD. This material consisted of CD4+ or CD8+ T cells sorted from blood, taken in a trial of the OX40 agonist ivuxolimab. V is TRBV10-3 and J is TRBJ1-6, with D perhaps TRBD1 (5 bases). The TCR sequence derives from an adult with an advanced solid tumor such as melanoma, head and neck, liver or kidney cancer. The CDR3 coding sequence is TGTGCCATCAGTGAGGCAGGGAGGTCACCCCTCCACTTT. Translating gives CAISEAGRSPLHF.